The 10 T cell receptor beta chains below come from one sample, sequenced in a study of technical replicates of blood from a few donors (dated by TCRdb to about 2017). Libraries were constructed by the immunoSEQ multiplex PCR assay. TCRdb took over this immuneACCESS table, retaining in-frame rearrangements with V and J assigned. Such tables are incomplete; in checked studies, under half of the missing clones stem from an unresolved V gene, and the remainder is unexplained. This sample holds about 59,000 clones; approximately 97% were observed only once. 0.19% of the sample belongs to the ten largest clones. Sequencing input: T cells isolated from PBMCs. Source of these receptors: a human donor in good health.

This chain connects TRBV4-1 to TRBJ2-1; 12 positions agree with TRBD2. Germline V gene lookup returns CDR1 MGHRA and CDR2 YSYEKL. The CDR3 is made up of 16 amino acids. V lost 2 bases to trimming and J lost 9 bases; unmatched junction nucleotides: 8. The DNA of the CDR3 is TGCGCCAGCAGCCAACTGCTAGCGGGAGGGCCCTCTGAGCAGTTCTTC. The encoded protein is CASSQLLAGGPSEQFF.

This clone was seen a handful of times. CDR3 sequence: CASSFQDTYNEQFF. DNA for the CDR3: TGTGCCAGCAGCTTCCAGGACACCTACAATGAGCAGTTCTTC. This chain links TRBV7-2 with TRBJ2-1; maybe TRBD1 (5 bases). Trimming shortened V by 3 bases and J by 2 bases, and 8 bases separated the two germline ends. Germline values: CDR1 SGHTA, CDR2 FQGNSA. CDR3 length: 14 residues.

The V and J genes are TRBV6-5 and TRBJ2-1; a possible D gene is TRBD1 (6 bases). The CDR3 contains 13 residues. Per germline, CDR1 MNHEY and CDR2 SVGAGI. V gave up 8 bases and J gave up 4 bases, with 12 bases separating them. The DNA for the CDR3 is TGTGCCAGCGTTGGGACACCTTACAATGAGCAGTTCTTC. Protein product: CASVGTPYNEQFF.

CDR3 in amino acids: CASTWRTLGEIGELFF. For the CDR3, the DNA is TGTGCCAGCACCTGGCGGACCCTTGGGGAGATCGGGGAGCTGTTTTTT. The gene calls are TRBV27 and TRBJ2-2; weak D call: TRBD2 (5 bases). The CDR3 runs to 16 residues. With 7 bases removed from V and 7 bases from J, the gap between germline ends came to 22 bases. The germline gives CDR1 MNHEY, CDR2 SMNVEV (reference sequence).

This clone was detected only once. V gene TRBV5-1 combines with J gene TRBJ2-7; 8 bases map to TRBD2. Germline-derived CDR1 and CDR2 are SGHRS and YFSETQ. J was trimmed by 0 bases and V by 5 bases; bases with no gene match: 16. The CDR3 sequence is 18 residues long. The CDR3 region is CASRIQGMGLVNSYEQYF. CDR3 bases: TGCGCCAGCAGAATTCAGGGGATGGGACTAGTAAACTCCTACGAGCAGTACTTC.

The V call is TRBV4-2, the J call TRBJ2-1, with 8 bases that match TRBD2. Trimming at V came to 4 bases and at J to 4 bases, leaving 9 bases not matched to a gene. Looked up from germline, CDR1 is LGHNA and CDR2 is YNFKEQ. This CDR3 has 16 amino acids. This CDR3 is CASSPGRDGQYNEQFF. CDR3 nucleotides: TGTGCCAGCAGCCCCGGGAGGGACGGACAGTACAATGAGCAGTTCTTC.

The CDR3 DNA sequence: TGTGCCAGCAGCTTCCGTGGCAGCACAGATACGCAGTATTTT. Protein: CASSFRGSTDTQYF. The chain has TRBV7-9 and TRBJ2-3, with D unclear. Germline V gene lookup returns CDR1 SEHNR and CDR2 FQNEAQ (reference sequence). The CDR3 loop spans 14 amino acids. The V and J ends lost 3 bases and 0 bases respectively, with 7 bases between them.

The CDR3 nucleotides read TGTGCCAGTAACCGGGACAGGGGAATCTACGAGCAGTACTTC. This translates into CASNRDRGIYEQYF. The chain uses TRBV13 and TRBJ2-7; TRBD1 matches 10 bases. The CDR3 has 14 amino acids. CDR1 and CDR2 from the germline V gene are PRHDT and FYEKMQ (reference sequence). After removal of 9 bases from V and 3 bases from J, the junction contained 8 bases not matched to a gene.

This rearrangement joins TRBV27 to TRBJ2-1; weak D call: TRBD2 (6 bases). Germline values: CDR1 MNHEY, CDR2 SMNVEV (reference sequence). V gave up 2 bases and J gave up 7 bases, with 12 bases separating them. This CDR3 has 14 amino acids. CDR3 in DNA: TGTGCCAGCAGTTTAGGCCTAGCGTCAAATGAGCAGTTCTTC. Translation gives CASSLGLASNEQFF.

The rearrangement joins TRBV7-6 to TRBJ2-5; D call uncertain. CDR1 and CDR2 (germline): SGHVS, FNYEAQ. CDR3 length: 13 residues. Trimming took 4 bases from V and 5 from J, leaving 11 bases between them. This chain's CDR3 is CASSSRGRETQYF. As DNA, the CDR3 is TGTGCCAGCAGCTCCCGAGGAAGGGAGACCCAGTACTTC.